The T cell receptor beta chain described here comes from a study of blood T cells in healthy people across ages. Study observations and caveats: A greater number of naive CD4+ cells and higher diversity distinguished long-lived donors from aged donors.

Germline V lookup: CDR1 MDHEN, CDR2 SYDVKM. Unmatched junction bases numbered 4, after V lost 3 bases and J lost 4 bases. This CDR3 contains 15 residues. Isolation yielded PBMCs, at least 7 million per sample, in every case. This clonotype came up many times. The antigen remains unidentified. Primed by a sample-barcoded 5' primer and a J-beta primer mix, a second PCR proceeded for 7 to 11 cycles. One entry per CDR3 protein, called by TCRdb with MiXCR from the 5' RACE reads. The sample contains some 370,000 distinct CDR3 sequences, 45% to 60% of which appear only once. Sequenced: blood. This sequence joins TRBV28 and TRBJ2-7, with 12 bases fitting TRBD2. This receptor was obtained from a man aged 55-75 years in good health. The CDR3 bases are TGTGCCAGCAGTTTCCTAGCGGGAGGGCCTTACGAGCAGTACTTC. It specifies CASSFLAGGPYEQYF.